The next 26 T cell receptor beta chains were all read from a single sample in a study of T cell responses to AZD1222 COVID-19 vaccine. Sequenced by immunoSEQ multiplex PCR; TCRdb stores in-frame clones only, minus some. The data show over 100,000 clones, with roughly 88% seen just once and approximately 0.98% held by the top ten. The sample in question was peripheral blood, obtained 28 days after the second AZD1222 dose. The receptors originated from an adult who received the AZD1222 COVID-19 vaccine.

This clone was picked up many times. The chain combines TRBV28 with TRBJ2-7; perhaps TRBD1 as D (8 bases). V lost 4 bases, J lost 1 base, and 35 bases lay in between. Germline V lookup: CDR1 MDHEN, CDR2 SYDVKM. The CDR3 length is 22 residues. Here the CDR3 reads CASSSLRQGATSRGSPSYEQYF. The CDR3 bases are TGTGCCAGCAGTTCCTTGAGGCAGGGGGCAACTTCGCGCGGGAGTCCTTCCTACGAGCAGTACTTC. Combining the CDR3 with reference TRBV28 and TRBJ2-7 gives the whole variable domain DVKVTQSSRYLVKRTGEKVFLECVQDMDHENMFWYRQDPGLGLRLIYFSYDVKMKEKGDIPEGYSVSREKKERFSLILESASTNQTSMYLCASSSLRQGATSRGSPSYEQYFGPGTRLTVT.

This clone showed up just a few times. This chain connects TRBV5-1 to TRBJ1-4; D uncertain. The CDR3 runs to 16 residues. V lost 1 base to trimming and J lost 6 bases, with 16 bases between them. CDR1 is SGHRS, CDR2 YFSETQ, per germline. The CDR3 region is CASSLNPSGADEKLFF. The CDR3 DNA follows: TGCGCCAGCAGCTTGAACCCGTCGGGAGCTGATGAAAAACTGTTTTTT.

This clone occurred once. CDR3 coding DNA: TGTGCCAGCAGCCAAGAAGGCACCCGTGGGCATGAGCAGTTCTTC. Translated, it gives CASSQEGTRGHEQFF. The gene calls are TRBV14 and TRBJ2-1; D is uncertain. The germline CDR1 and CDR2 sequences are SGHDN and FVKESK. Trimming stripped 0 bases from V and 8 bases from J, with 14 bases between. The CDR3 is 15 residues long.

The chain combines TRBV28 with TRBJ1-2; D is ambiguous. The germline V and J ends were trimmed by 0 bases and 7 bases, with 12 bases remaining between them. Germline assignment: CDR1 MDHEN and CDR2 SYDVKM. The CDR3 runs to 14 residues. CDR3 residues: CASSLWAAWSGYTF. The CDR3 bases are TGTGCCAGCAGTTTATGGGCAGCTTGGAGTGGCTACACCTTC.

This rearrangement joins TRBV19 to TRBJ1-2; D possibly corresponds to TRBD1 (6 bases). Trimming took off 11 bases at V and 1 base at J, with 14 bases between the two ends. The CDR3 sequence is 13 residues long. Germline V gene lookup returns CDR1 LNHDA and CDR2 SQIVND (reference sequence). For the CDR3, the DNA is TGTGCCGCCGGGGCAGGGGTTAACTATGGCTACACCTTC. Amino acids: CAAGAGVNYGYTF. Full variable domain (remainder filled in from reference TRBV19 and TRBJ1-2): DGGITQSPKYLFRKEGQNVTLSCEQNLNHDAMYWYRQDPGQGLRLIYYSQIVNDFQKGDIAEGYSVSREKKESFPLTVTSAQKNPTAFYLCAAGAGVNYGYTFGSGTRLTVV.

V gene TRBV27 combines with J gene TRBJ1-6; 8 bases match TRBD1. CDR3 length: 16 amino acids. The ends lost 4 bases at V and 10 bases at J; junction bases unmatched: 12. The germline gives CDR1 MNHEY, CDR2 SMNVEV (reference sequence). CDR3 protein: CASSWGTGKSSSPLHF. CDR3 coding DNA: TGTGCCAGCAGTTGGGGGACAGGTAAATCCTCGTCACCCCTCCACTTT.

V gene TRBV3-1 (or the pseudogene TRBV3-2) combines with J gene TRBJ2-7; TRBD1 matches 7 bases. The germline CDR1 and CDR2 sequences are LGHDT and YNNKEL (reference sequence). The CDR3 length is 15 residues. J was trimmed by 3 bases and V by 4 bases; bases with no gene match: 9. For the CDR3, the DNA is TGTGCCAGCAGCCCCAGGGGGATTCTCCACTACGAGCAGTACTTC. Protein: CASSPRGILHYEQYF.

The V call is TRBV9, the J call TRBJ1-3; D gene ambiguous. From germline, CDR1 is SGDLS and CDR2 YYNGEE. Trimming stripped 0 bases from V and 4 bases from J, with 20 bases between. The length of the CDR3 is 18 residues. The CDR3 sequence is CASSVDPRSRVRGNTIYF. The CDR3, as DNA: TGTGCCAGCAGCGTAGACCCCCGAAGTAGAGTCCGGGGAAACACCATATATTTT.

The gene calls are TRBV3-1 (or the pseudogene TRBV3-2) and TRBJ2-5; possibly TRBD2 for D (6 bases). The V end was cut by 1 base, the J end by 5 bases, with 20 bases between. Germline CDR1 reads LGHDT; CDR2 reads YNNKEL (reference sequence). This CDR3 contains 17 residues. The CDR3 reads CASSQVHSKEGRETQYF. CDR3 sequence (DNA): TGTGCCAGCAGCCAAGTCCATTCTAAGGAGGGCCGGGAGACCCAGTACTTC.

The V gene is TRBV3-1 (or the pseudogene TRBV3-2), the J gene TRBJ2-3, with 7 bases fitting TRBD2. Losses at the gene ends were 2 bases for V and 2 bases for J; bases not matched to a gene: 7. The CDR3 sequence is 16 residues long. In germline, CDR1 is LGHDT, CDR2 YNNKEL (reference sequence). CDR3 amino acids: CASSQSTGGHTDTQYF. DNA of the CDR3: TGTGCCAGCAGCCAATCGACGGGGGGTCACACAGATACGCAGTATTTT.

The chain recombines TRBV5-4 with TRBJ1-6; D gene unclear. This CDR3 is 16 amino acids long. With 5 bases removed from V and 0 bases from J, the gap between germline ends came to 12 bases. The germline gives CDR1 SGHNT, CDR2 YYREEE (reference sequence). The CDR3 is CASRKAVSSYNSPLHF. The DNA for the CDR3 is TGTGCCAGCAGAAAGGCTGTCAGCTCCTATAATTCACCCCTCCACTTT.

The CDR3 nucleotides read TGCGCCAGCAGCTGGGAAAGGGAAGCTTTCGGAAACACCATATATTTT. Protein product: CASSWEREAFGNTIYF. The chain uses TRBV10-1 and TRBJ1-3; D remains unclear. Trimming pared 6 bases from V and 4 bases from J, leaving 19 bases between. This CDR3 comprises 16 residues. The V gene's germline CDR1 is WNHNN and CDR2 SYGVQD (reference sequence).

This clone was observed a few times. The chain carries TRBV14 and TRBJ1-1; D is ambiguous. The V gene lost 2 bases and the J gene lost 0 bases, with 1 base spanning the gap. The CDR3 is made up of 12 amino acids. The germline V gene has CDR1 SGHDN and CDR2 FVKESK. The CDR3 DNA reads TGTGCCAGCAGCCAACTGAACACTGAAGCTTTCTTT. Amino acids: CASSQLNTEAFF.

V and J are TRBV6-1 and TRBJ1-2, with D unresolved. The germline V gene encodes CDR1 MNHNS and CDR2 SASEGT. CDR3 length: 15 amino acids. Trimming pared 0 bases from V and 5 bases from J, leaving 13 bases between. The CDR3 spells CASSEASTARYGYTF. CDR3 DNA sequence: TGTGCCAGCAGTGAAGCGTCCACGGCTAGATATGGCTACACCTTC.

The chain is built from TRBV19 and TRBJ1-3; D unresolved. This CDR3 contains 13 residues. In germline, CDR1 is LNHDA, CDR2 SQIVND (reference sequence). Between the trimmed V and J ends, which lost 5 bases and 1 base, there was a span of 6 bases. In nucleotides, the CDR3 is TGTGCCAGTAGTCCACCTTCTGGAAACACCATATATTTT. Translation gives CASSPPSGNTIYF. Full variable domain (rest looked up from reference TRBV19 and TRBJ1-3): DGGITQSPKYLFRKEGQNVTLSCEQNLNHDAMYWYRQDPGQGLRLIYYSQIVNDFQKGDIAEGYSVSREKKESFPLTVTSAQKNPTAFYLCASSPPSGNTIYFGEGSWLTVV.

DNA of the CDR3: TGTGCCAGTAGTACCTTAAACAGGGGAAAGTCTGGAAACACCATATATTTT. The encoded protein is CASSTLNRGKSGNTIYF. This chain joins TRBV19 and TRBJ1-3; 7 positions match TRBD1. Germline CDR1 LNHDA, CDR2 SQIVND (reference sequence). This CDR3 region has 17 residues. With 4 bases clipped from V and 1 base from J, the junction kept 10 bases outside the gene matches.

This CDR3 is CASSMTGNQPQHF. In DNA, the CDR3 is TGTGCCAGCAGCATGACAGGGAACCAGCCCCAGCATTTT. The chain couples TRBV13 to TRBJ1-5; 7 bases map to TRBD1. The CDR3 has 13 residues. J lost 7 bases, V lost 5 bases, and 5 bases had no gene match. Germline V CDR1 and CDR2: PRHDT, FYEKMQ (reference sequence).

The V call is TRBV5-1, the J call TRBJ2-6; TRBD1 agrees at 7 bases. Germline CDR1 reads SGHRS; CDR2 reads YFSETQ. The V gene end was trimmed by 4 bases and the J gene end by 0 bases; junction bases not matched to a gene: 4. The CDR3 is 16 amino acids. The CDR3 bases are TGCGCCAGCAGCGGAACAGGGGTCTCTGGGGCCAACGTCCTGACTTTC. This translates into CASSGTGVSGANVLTF.

The V and J genes are TRBV2 and TRBJ2-5, with a weak D call TRBD2 (6 bases). V was clipped by 5 bases and J by 4 bases, with 17 bases between them. Looked up from germline, CDR1 is SNHLY and CDR2 is FYNNEI. CDR3 length: 15 residues. CDR3 sequence (DNA): TGTGCCAGCAGTCCTTACAGTAGCGGCGGAGAGACCCAGTACTTC. Protein product: CASSPYSSGGETQYF.

The chain employs TRBV5-5 and TRBJ1-3; the D gene is possibly TRBD1 (5 bases). Deletions cut 3 bases from V and 2 bases from J, with 15 bases between. The CDR3 is 16 residues long. CDR1 SGHKS and CDR2 YYEKEE come from the germline V gene (reference sequence). The CDR3 region is CASSSGRWGPGNTIYF. Here the CDR3 DNA reads TGTGCCAGCAGCTCCGGGAGATGGGGCCCTGGAAACACCATATATTTT. Combining the CDR3 with reference TRBV5-5 and TRBJ1-3 gives the whole variable domain DAGVTQSPTHLIKTRGQQVTLRCSPISGHKSVSWYQQVLGQGPQFIFQYYEKEERGRGNFPDRFSARQFPNYSSELNVNALLLGDSALYLCASSSGRWGPGNTIYFGEGSWLTVV.

V and J are TRBV6-5 and TRBJ1-2; TRBD1 aligns across 8 bases. Germline trimming cut 0 bases from V and 2 bases from J; bases unmatched to any gene: 5. The CDR3 is 16 residues long. Germline V CDR1 and CDR2: MNHEY, SVGAGI. The CDR3 protein is CASSYSGRGRNYGYTF. The CDR3 DNA sequence: TGTGCCAGCAGTTACTCTGGCAGGGGGCGCAACTATGGCTACACCTTC.

The V gene is TRBV4-1, the J gene TRBJ2-7, with 14 bases matching TRBD2. The CDR3 consists of 16 residues. Germline V gene data show CDR1 as MGHRA and CDR2 as YSYEKL. With V trimmed by 4 bases and J by 3 bases, 5 bases remained unmatched. CDR3 bases: TGCGCCAGCAGCCGAGGGACTAGCGGGAGCTACTACGAGCAGTACTTC. Protein product: CASSRGTSGSYYEQYF.

The rearrangement joins TRBV19 to TRBJ1-1; no clear D gene. V shed 4 bases and J shed 3 bases, with 15 bases lying between them. The CDR3 runs 15 residues. CDR1 is LNHDA and CDR2 is SQIVND in the germline V gene (reference sequence). As DNA, the CDR3 is TGTGCCAGTAGTAATTATGAGGGTGCCCACACTGAAGCTTTCTTT. Its protein is CASSNYEGAHTEAFF.

The gene calls are TRBV12-3 or TRBV12-4 and TRBJ1-1, with D perhaps TRBD1 (5 bases). There are 13 residues in the CDR3. V lost 2 bases, J lost 4 bases, and 8 bases lay in between. The CDR3 region is CASSLQGPTEAFF. CDR3 nucleotide sequence: TGTGCCAGCAGTTTACAGGGCCCCACTGAAGCTTTCTTT.

The rearrangement links TRBV7-9 to TRBJ2-5, with D unclear. The V end lost 1 base, the J end lost 9 bases, and 6 bases lay between the germline ends. The CDR3 extends over 11 amino acids. Germline V gene data show CDR1 as SEHNR and CDR2 as FQNEAQ (reference sequence). In DNA form, the CDR3 reads TGTGCCAGCAGCTTAGGTTGGGCCCAGTACTTC. It is translated as CASSLGWAQYF. The whole variable domain, filled in from reference TRBV7-9 and TRBJ2-5, reads DTGVSQNPRHKITKRGQNVTFRCDPISEHNRLYWYRQTLGQGPEFLTYFQNEAQLEKSRLLSDRFSAERPKGSFSTLEIQRTEQGDSAMYLCASSLGWAQYFGPGTRLLVL.

V is TRBV5-4 and J is TRBJ2-1, with D hard to call. Germline values: CDR1 SGHNT, CDR2 YYREEE (reference sequence). This CDR3 has 11 amino acids. Trimming took off 4 bases at V and 9 bases at J, with 8 bases between the two ends. The CDR3 sequence is CASSRAFEQFF. The CDR3 coding sequence is TGTGCCAGCAGCCGAGCGTTTGAGCAGTTCTTC.